The next 21 T cell receptor beta chains were all read from a single sample in a study of T-cell memory formation after mild COVID-19. TCRdb reanalysed the 5' RACE reads using MiXCR and keeps one entry per CDR3 protein. The sample includes approximately 60,000 distinct CDR3 sequences, 9.3% of them seen just once. Sequenced: PBMCs or a T cell subset sorted from them (not recorded which). All receptors derive from a man between 18 and 29 years old who had mild COVID-19 (a few samples of this study predate the infection). Cell type and time point are not known.

This clonotype was seen a few times. The chain couples TRBV28 to TRBJ1-1, with TRBD1 identical over 7 bases. V dropped 5 bases and J dropped 0; count of bases not matched to a gene: 6. There are 15 residues in the CDR3. CDR1 is MDHEN and CDR2 is SYDVKM in the germline V gene. CDR3 in DNA: TGTGCCAGCAGTGCCTCTGGACAGGTGAACACTGAAGCTTTCTTT. It codes for CASSASGQVNTEAFF.

This clonotype was seen a handful of times. CDR3 DNA sequence: TGTGCCAGCAGCCCACGAGGGTTCACAGATACGCAGTATTTT. Translation gives CASSPRGFTDTQYF. V and J are TRBV7-3 and TRBJ2-3; D possibly corresponds to TRBD2 (5 bases). The V gene lost 5 bases and the J gene lost 2 bases, with 11 bases spanning the gap. There are 14 residues in the CDR3. Looked up from germline, CDR1 is SGHTA and CDR2 is FQGTGA.

This clonotype was seen ten or more times. The CDR3 DNA sequence: TGTGCCAGCAGTCCTCGAGGTAGCGGGGTCGATGAGCAGTTCTTC. It specifies CASSPRGSGVDEQFF. This chain links TRBV7-3 with TRBJ2-1; 8 bases are shared with TRBD2. Germline V gene lookup returns CDR1 SGHTA and CDR2 FQGTGA. V was clipped by 6 bases and J by 8 bases; unmatched bases: 12. CDR3 length equals 15 residues.

In this sample, this clonotype turned up a few times. This chain joins TRBV19 and TRBJ1-2, with 11 positions matching TRBD1. The CDR3 contains 13 residues. The V segment lost 5 bases and the J segment 7 bases; nucleotides outside the gene matches: 3. Germline loops: CDR1 LNHDA, CDR2 SQIVND (reference sequence). The CDR3: CASSRTGGLGYTF. The DNA for the CDR3 is TGTGCCAGTAGTCGGACAGGGGGCCTTGGCTACACCTTC.

Only a few counts were recorded for this clonotype. The chain carries TRBV9 and TRBJ1-1, with D perhaps matching TRBD1 (6 bases). The CDR3 consists of 13 residues. Germline CDR1 and CDR2: SGDLS and YYNGEE. With 2 bases removed from V and 6 bases from J, the gap between germline ends came to 11 bases. CDR3 DNA: TGTGCCAGCAGCGTCCAGGGGACCTCTGAAGCTTTCTTT. Protein sequence: CASSVQGTSEAFF.

There are many counts of this clonotype. The chain uses TRBV10-3 and TRBJ1-5; D gene unclear. CDR1 ENHRY and CDR2 SYGVKD come from the germline V gene. The CDR3 consists of 13 residues. V was shortened by 2 bases and J by 7 bases, with 9 bases between the two germline ends. CDR3 region: CAISESGGQPQHF. CDR3 nucleotides: TGTGCCATCAGTGAGAGCGGAGGACAGCCCCAGCATTTT.

This clonotype was observed a handful of times. The gene calls are TRBV6-1 and TRBJ2-2; the match to TRBD2 covers 10 bases. The J segment lost 0 bases and the V segment lost 7 bases, leaving 11 bases of the junction unmatched. This CDR3 contains 18 residues. Germline assignment: CDR1 MNHNS and CDR2 SASEGT. The CDR3 nucleotides read TGTGCCAGCACCCCGAAGGTAGCGGGGGGCGCGAACACCGGGGAGCTGTTTTTT. The encoded protein is CASTPKVAGGANTGELFF.

The chain employs TRBV7-2 and TRBJ2-1; tentative D call: TRBD1 (5 bases). The CDR3 consists of 15 residues. V was shortened by 1 base and J by 6 bases, with 13 bases between the two germline ends. The germline V gene has CDR1 SGHTA and CDR2 FQGNSA. The CDR3 nucleotides read TGTGCCAGCAGCTTAGTAACAGGAAGTGGCAATGAGCAGTTCTTC. Residues: CASSLVTGSGNEQFF.

This chain uses TRBV5-6 with TRBJ1-2; 8 nucleotides line up with TRBD1. CDR3 length equals 14 residues. Germline V gene lookup returns CDR1 SGHDT and CDR2 YYEEEE. The trim removed 2 bases at V and 10 bases at J, leaving 10 bases unmatched. CDR3 protein: CASSLEGTGRDYTF. The CDR3 region has the DNA TGTGCCAGCAGCTTAGAAGGGACAGGTCGTGACTACACCTTC.

The chain is built from TRBV28 and TRBJ1-5; maybe TRBD1 (5 bases). Per germline, CDR1 MDHEN and CDR2 SYDVKM. V lost 1 base and J lost 7, with 11 bases in between. The CDR3 totals 14 residues. The CDR3 region is CASSLLGAEQPQHF. As DNA, the CDR3 is TGTGCCAGCAGTTTATTAGGGGCAGAGCAGCCCCAGCATTTT.

The chain carries TRBV29-1 and TRBJ1-3; D call uncertain. This CDR3 is 15 amino acids long. Germline CDR1 is SQVTM and CDR2 is ANQGSEA. The V gene lost 7 bases and the J gene lost 7 bases, with 23 bases spanning the gap. The CDR3 protein is CSAATDLNMGNTIYF. The DNA for the CDR3 is TGCAGCGCAGCTACGGACCTCAATATGGGCAACACCATATATTTT.

This clonotype has at least ten counts. This chain's CDR3 is CSARDVADEQFF. For the CDR3, the DNA is TGCAGTGCTAGAGATGTGGCGGATGAGCAGTTCTTC. The chain recombines TRBV20-1 with TRBJ2-1; D remains ambiguous. This CDR3 has 12 residues. Trimming removed 0 bases from V and 8 bases from J, with 8 bases in between. In germline, CDR1 is DFQATT, CDR2 SNEGSKA (reference sequence).

This chain uses TRBV12-3 or TRBV12-4 with TRBJ2-7; perhaps TRBD2 as D (6 bases). The CDR3 contains 15 residues. V gave up 5 bases and J gave up 2 bases, with 16 bases separating them. CDR3 DNA sequence: TGTGCCAGCAGTCCCCTCGGGACTGATACCTACGAGCAGTACTTC. Protein product: CASSPLGTDTYEQYF.

The rearrangement joins TRBV6-5 to TRBJ2-7; 7 bases are shared with TRBD2. J lost 6 bases, V lost 5 bases, and 16 bases had no gene match. The CDR3 length is 16 residues. Germline CDR1 is MNHEY and CDR2 is SVGAGI. CDR3 DNA: TGTGCCAGCAGTCTCCTCCCAGGGAGGGGTTCAGGCGAGCAGTACTTC. This gives the protein CASSLLPGRGSGEQYF.

A few counts support this clonotype. CDR3 nucleotides: TGCAGCGTTGACGCGATGGACAGGGCTCTCTACAATGAGCAGTTCTTC. This codes for CSVDAMDRALYNEQFF. J is TRBJ2-1 and V is TRBV29-1; 8 bases fit TRBD1. This CDR3 is 16 amino acids long. V lost 3 bases to trimming and J lost 3 bases; unmatched junction nucleotides: 10. The germline V gene has CDR1 SQVTM and CDR2 ANQGSEA.

This clonotype was detected only a few times. The rearrangement links TRBV6-5 to TRBJ1-5, with D possibly TRBD1 on 6 matching bases. Trimming took off 7 bases at V and 0 bases at J, with 13 bases between the two ends. The CDR3 runs to 15 residues. Germline V lookup: CDR1 MNHEY, CDR2 SVGAGI. As DNA, the CDR3 is TGTGCCAGCACCCGGACAGCTAATAGCAATCAGCCCCAGCATTTT. This translates into CASTRTANSNQPQHF.

This rearrangement joins TRBV9 to TRBJ2-5; D ambiguous. V lost 0 bases and J 5 bases, leaving 8 bases between the germline ends. Per the germline V gene, CDR1 is SGDLS and CDR2 is YYNGEE. The CDR3 loop spans 13 amino acids. Here the CDR3 reads CASSVGMIETQYF. DNA of the CDR3: TGTGCCAGCAGCGTAGGCATGATCGAGACCCAGTACTTC.

This clonotype was counted between two and nine times. The chain couples TRBV6-2 or TRBV6-3 to TRBJ1-2, with D tentatively TRBD1 (6 bases). Trimming removed 6 bases from V and 2 bases from J, with 16 bases in between. Germline V gene data show CDR1 as MNHEY and CDR2 as SVGEGT. The CDR3 covers 15 residues. CDR3 in amino acids: CASSPRTDLNYGYTF. CDR3 nucleotides: TGTGCCAGCAGCCCCCGGACAGATCTAAACTATGGCTACACCTTC.

This sequence joins TRBV4-2 and TRBJ1-5; no clear D gene. Germline CDR1 reads LGHNA; CDR2 reads YNFKEQ. Trimming removed 4 bases at V and 4 bases at J, with 8 bases between. The CDR3 runs to 13 residues. The CDR3 DNA reads TGTGCCAGCAGCCCACAACAGAATCAGCCCCAGCATTTT. Translating gives CASSPQQNQPQHF.

There are a few counts of this clonotype. The genes are TRBV7-2 and TRBJ2-1; no clear D. This CDR3 has 13 amino acids. V lost 1 base to trimming and J lost 3 bases, with 4 bases between them. Germline V gene sequence: CDR1 SGHTA, CDR2 FQGNSA. CDR3 nucleotides: TGTGCCAGCAGCTTAGGGAACTACAATGAGCAGTTCTTC. It encodes CASSLGNYNEQFF.

This clonotype was recorded once. The V gene is TRBV4-3, the J gene TRBJ1-2; D call uncertain. There are 15 residues in the CDR3. V was clipped by 0 bases and J by 4 bases, with 12 bases between them. Germline CDR1 reads LGHNA; CDR2 reads YSLEER. CDR3 DNA sequence: TGCGCCAGCAGCCAAGATCGTAACAGTGGCTATGGCTACACCTTC. It translates to CASSQDRNSGYGYTF.